This TCR beta chain appears in the sequencing data of a study of control samples from healthy donors and cancer patients. TCRdb keeps only in-frame clones here, not all; method: immunoSEQ multiplex PCR. The sample consists of around 140,000 clones, roughly 89% of them appearing once. As to this clone: The junction departs from germline at one end; a sequencing error may be responsible.

Germline CDR1 and CDR2: MNHNY and SVGAGI (reference sequence). This CDR3 has 16 residues. The gene calls are TRBV6-6 and TRBJ2-3; possible D gene TRBD2, 7 bases. Sample: PBMCs. The receptor's source is a man aged 50-59 years with head and neck cancer. This chain's CDR3 is CASSYTPGGHTDPQYF. The CDR3 coding sequence is TGTGCCAGCAGTTACACCCCGGGGGGCCACACAGATCCGCAGTATTTT.